This T cell receptor beta chain was sequenced during a study of regulatory T cells in long-lasting Graves disease. Specified time point: newly diagnosed GD, antithyroid drugs for less than 3 months. Scientists built the TCR library using RNA that was extracted from PBMCs. Tubes containing EDTA received roughly 10 milliliters of drawn peripheral blood. Investigators prepared the TCR beta libraries by applying iRepertoire HTBI primers and Arm-PCR of CDR3 regions. MiXCR was run by TCRdb on the multiplex PCR reads, yielding one entry per CDR3 protein. The sample records a few hundred thousand distinct CDR3 sequences, 16% being singletons. This clonotype was counted between two and nine times. These data also formed part of another study, on T cells in Graves' hyperthyroidism and ophthalmopathy. As reported in that work: It was a median around 6 months before onset that the model predicted ophthalmopathy.

Sample: peripheral blood mononuclear cells (PBMCs), taken at new diagnosis, from a patient treated with antithyroid drugs. This receptor was obtained from a man between 35 and 55 years old with Graves disease.

CDR3 amino acids: CATRPHGRLDTEAFF. CDR3 coding DNA: TGTGCCACCAGGCCTCATGGTCGGTTGGACACTGAAGCTTTCTTT. The rearrangement joins TRBV24-1 to TRBJ1-1; D remains unclear. The V gene lost 7 bases and the J gene lost 3 bases, with 17 bases spanning the gap. This CDR3 comprises 15 residues. Looked up from germline, CDR1 is KGHDR and CDR2 is SFDVKD.